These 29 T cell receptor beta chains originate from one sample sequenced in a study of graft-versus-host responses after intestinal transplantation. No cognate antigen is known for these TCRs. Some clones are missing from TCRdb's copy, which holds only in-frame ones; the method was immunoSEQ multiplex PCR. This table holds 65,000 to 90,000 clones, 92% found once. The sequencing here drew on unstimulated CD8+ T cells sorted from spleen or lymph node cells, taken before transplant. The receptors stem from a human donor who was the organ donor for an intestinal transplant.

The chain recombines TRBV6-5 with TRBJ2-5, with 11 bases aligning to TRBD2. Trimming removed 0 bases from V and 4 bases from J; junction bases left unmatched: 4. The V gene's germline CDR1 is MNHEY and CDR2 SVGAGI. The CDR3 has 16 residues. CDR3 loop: CASSYSLAGGSETQYF. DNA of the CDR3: TGTGCCAGCAGTTACTCCCTAGCGGGGGGTTCAGAGACCCAGTACTTC.

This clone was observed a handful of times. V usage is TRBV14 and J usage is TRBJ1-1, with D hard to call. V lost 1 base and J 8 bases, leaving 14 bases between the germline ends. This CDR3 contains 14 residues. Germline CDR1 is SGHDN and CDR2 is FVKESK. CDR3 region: CASSQAAGSLEAFF. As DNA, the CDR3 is TGTGCCAGCAGCCAAGCAGCGGGCAGCCTGGAAGCTTTCTTT.

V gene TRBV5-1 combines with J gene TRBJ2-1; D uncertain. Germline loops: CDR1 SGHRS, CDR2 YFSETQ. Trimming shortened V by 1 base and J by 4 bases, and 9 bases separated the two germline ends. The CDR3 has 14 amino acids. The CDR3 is CASSLWAGYNEQFF. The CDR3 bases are TGCGCCAGCAGCTTGTGGGCAGGATACAATGAGCAGTTCTTC.

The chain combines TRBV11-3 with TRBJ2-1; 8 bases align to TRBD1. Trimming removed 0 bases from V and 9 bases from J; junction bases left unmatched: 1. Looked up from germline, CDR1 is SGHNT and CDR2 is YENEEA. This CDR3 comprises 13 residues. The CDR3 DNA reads TGTGCCAGCAGCTTAGAAACAGGGGGTGAGCAGTTCTTC. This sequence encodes CASSLETGGEQFF. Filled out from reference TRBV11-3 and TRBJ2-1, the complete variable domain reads EAGVVQSPRYKIIEKKQPVAFWCNPISGHNTLYWYLQNLGQGPELLIRYENEEAVDDSQLPKDRFSAERLKGVDSTLKIQPAELGDSAVYLCASSLETGGEQFFGPGTRLTVL.

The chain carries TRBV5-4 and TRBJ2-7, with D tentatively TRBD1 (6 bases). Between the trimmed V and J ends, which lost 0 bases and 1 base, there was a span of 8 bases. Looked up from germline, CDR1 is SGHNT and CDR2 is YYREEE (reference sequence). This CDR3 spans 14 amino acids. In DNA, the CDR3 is TGTGCCAGCAGCTTGGGCAGGGGTTCCTACGAGCAGTACTTC. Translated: CASSLGRGSYEQYF.

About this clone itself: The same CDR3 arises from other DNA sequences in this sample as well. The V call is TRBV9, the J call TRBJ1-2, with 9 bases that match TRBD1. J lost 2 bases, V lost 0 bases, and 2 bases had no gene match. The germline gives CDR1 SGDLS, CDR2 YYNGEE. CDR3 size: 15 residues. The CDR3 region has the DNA TGTGCCAGCAGCGTAGTCGGGACAGGGAACTATGGCTACACCTTC. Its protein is CASSVVGTGNYGYTF.

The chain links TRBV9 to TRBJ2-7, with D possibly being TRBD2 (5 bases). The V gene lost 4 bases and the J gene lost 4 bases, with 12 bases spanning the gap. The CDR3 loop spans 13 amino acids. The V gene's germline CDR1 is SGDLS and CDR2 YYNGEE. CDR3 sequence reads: CASSPQGGYEQYF. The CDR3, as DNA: TGTGCCAGCAGCCCTCAAGGAGGATACGAGCAGTACTTC.

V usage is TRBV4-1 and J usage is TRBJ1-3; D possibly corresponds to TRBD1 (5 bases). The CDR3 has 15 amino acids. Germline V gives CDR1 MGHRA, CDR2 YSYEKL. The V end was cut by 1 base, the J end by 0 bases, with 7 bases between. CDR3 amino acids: CASSQGGGSGNTIYF. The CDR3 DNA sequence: TGCGCCAGCAGCCAAGGGGGGGGCTCTGGAAACACCATATATTTT.

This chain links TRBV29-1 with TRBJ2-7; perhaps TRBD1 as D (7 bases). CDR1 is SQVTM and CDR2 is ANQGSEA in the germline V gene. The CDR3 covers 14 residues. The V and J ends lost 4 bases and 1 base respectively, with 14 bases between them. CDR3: CSVGAGTASYEQYF. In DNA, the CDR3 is TGCAGCGTTGGGGCGGGGACAGCATCCTACGAGCAGTACTTC.

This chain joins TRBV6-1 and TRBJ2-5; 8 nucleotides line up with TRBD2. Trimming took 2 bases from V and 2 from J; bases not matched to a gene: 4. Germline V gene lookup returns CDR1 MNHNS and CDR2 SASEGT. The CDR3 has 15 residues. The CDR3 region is CASSERTGGQETQYF. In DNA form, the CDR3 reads TGTGCCAGCAGTGAAAGGACGGGGGGGCAAGAGACCCAGTACTTC.

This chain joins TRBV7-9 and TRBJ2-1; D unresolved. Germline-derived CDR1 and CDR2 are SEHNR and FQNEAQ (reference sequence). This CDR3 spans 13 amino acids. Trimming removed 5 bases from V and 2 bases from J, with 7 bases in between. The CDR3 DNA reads TGTGCCAGCAGCCGAGGTCCCTACAATGAGCAGTTCTTC. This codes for CASSRGPYNEQFF. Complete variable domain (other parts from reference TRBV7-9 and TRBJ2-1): DTGVSQNPRHKITKRGQNVTFRCDPISEHNRLYWYRQTLGQGPEFLTYFQNEAQLEKSRLLSDRFSAERPKGSFSTLEIQRTEQGDSAMYLCASSRGPYNEQFFGPGTRLTVL.

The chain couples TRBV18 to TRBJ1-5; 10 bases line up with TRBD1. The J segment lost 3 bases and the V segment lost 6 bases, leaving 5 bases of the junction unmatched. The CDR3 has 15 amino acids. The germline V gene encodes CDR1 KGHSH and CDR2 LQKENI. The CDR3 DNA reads TGTGCCAGCTCCGGGACAGGGGCGGACAATCAGCCCCAGCATTTT. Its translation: CASSGTGADNQPQHF.

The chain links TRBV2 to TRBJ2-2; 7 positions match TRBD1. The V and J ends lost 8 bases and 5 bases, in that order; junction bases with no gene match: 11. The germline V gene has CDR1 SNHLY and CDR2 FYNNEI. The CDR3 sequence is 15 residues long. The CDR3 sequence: CASGYRQGGTGELFF. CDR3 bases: TGTGCCAGCGGCTATAGACAGGGTGGGACCGGGGAGCTGTTTTTT. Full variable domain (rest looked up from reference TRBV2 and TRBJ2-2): EPEVTQTPSHQVTQMGQEVILRCVPISNHLYFYWYRQILGQKVEFLVSFYNNEISEKSEIFDDQFSVERPDGSNFTLKIRSTKLEDSAMYFCASGYRQGGTGELFFGEGSRLTVL.

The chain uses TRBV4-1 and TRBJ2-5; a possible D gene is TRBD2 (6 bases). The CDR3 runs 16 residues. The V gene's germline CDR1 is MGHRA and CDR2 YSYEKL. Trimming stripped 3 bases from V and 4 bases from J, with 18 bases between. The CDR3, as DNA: TGCGCCAGCAGCCACGGGGCTAGCGCCGGCCCAGAGACCCAGTACTTC. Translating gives CASSHGASAGPETQYF.

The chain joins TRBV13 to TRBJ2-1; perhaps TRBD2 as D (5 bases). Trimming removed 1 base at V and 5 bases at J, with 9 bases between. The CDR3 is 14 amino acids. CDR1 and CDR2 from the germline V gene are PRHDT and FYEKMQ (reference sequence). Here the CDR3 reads CASSLERGNNEQFF. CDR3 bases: TGTGCCAGCAGCTTAGAACGGGGAAACAATGAGCAGTTCTTC. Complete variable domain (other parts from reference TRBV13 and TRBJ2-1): AAGVIQSPRHLIKEKRETATLKCYPIPRHDTVYWYQQGPGQDPQFLISFYEKMQSDKGSIPDRFSAQQFSDYHSELNMSSLELGDSALYFCASSLERGNNEQFFGPGTRLTVL.

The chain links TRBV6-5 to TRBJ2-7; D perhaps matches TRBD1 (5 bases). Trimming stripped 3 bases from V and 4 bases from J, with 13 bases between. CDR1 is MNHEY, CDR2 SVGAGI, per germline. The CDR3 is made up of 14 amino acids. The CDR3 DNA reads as TGTGCCAGCAGTTATACAGGAAGGCAATACGAGCAGTACTTC. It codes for CASSYTGRQYEQYF.

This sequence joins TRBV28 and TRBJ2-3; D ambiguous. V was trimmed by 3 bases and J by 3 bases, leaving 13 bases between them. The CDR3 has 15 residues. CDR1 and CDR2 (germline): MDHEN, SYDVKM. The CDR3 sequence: CASSFRLVLTDTQYF. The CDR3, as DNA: TGTGCCAGCAGTTTTCGCCTAGTATTGACAGATACGCAGTATTTT.

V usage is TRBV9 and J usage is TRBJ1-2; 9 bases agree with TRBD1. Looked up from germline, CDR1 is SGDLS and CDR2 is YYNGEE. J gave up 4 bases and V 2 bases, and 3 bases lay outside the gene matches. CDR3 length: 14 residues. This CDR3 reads CASSVGTGIYGYTF. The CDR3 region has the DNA TGTGCCAGCAGCGTGGGGACAGGGATCTATGGCTACACCTTC.

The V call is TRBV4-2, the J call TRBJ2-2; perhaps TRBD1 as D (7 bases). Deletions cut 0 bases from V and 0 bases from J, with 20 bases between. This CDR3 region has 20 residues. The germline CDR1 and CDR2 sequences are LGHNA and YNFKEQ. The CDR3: CASSQDDRQGGTSNTGELFF. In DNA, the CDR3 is TGTGCCAGCAGCCAAGATGATCGGCAGGGGGGCACTTCGAACACCGGGGAGCTGTTTTTT.

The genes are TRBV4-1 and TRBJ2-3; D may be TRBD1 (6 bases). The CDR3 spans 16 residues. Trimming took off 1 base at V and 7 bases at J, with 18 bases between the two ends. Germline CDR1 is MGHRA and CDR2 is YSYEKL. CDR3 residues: CASSQVSQGMGNTQYF. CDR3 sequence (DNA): TGCGCCAGCAGCCAAGTCTCGCAGGGGATGGGGAATACGCAGTATTTT.

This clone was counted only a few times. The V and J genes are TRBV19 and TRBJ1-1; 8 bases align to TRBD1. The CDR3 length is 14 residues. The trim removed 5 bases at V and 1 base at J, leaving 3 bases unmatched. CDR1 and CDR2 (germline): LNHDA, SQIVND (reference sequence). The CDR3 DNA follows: TGTGCCAGTAGTGCCGGACAGGGGAACACTGAAGCTTTCTTT. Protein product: CASSAGQGNTEAFF.

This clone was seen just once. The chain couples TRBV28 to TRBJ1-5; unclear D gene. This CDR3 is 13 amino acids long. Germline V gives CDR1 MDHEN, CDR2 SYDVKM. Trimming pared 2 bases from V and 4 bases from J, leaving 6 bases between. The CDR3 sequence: CASSLVRNQPQHF. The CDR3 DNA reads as TGTGCCAGCAGTTTAGTGAGAAATCAGCCCCAGCATTTT.

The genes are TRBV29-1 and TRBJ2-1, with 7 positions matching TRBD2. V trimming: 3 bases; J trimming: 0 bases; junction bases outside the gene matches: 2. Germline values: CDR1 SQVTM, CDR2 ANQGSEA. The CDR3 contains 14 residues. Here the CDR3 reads CSVDGGSSYNEQFF. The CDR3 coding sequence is TGCAGCGTTGACGGGGGGAGCTCCTACAATGAGCAGTTCTTC.

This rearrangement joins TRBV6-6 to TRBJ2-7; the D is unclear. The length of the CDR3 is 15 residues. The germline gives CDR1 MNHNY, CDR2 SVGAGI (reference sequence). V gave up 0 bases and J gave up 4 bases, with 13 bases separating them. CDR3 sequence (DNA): TGTGCCAGCAGTTACTCGAATCAGGTGTGGTACGAGCAGTACTTC. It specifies CASSYSNQVWYEQYF.

For the CDR3, the DNA is TGTGCCAGCAGTTCGGGGGGGCCGGAGACCCAGTACTTC. Translated, it gives CASSSGGPETQYF. The V and J genes are TRBV6-5 and TRBJ2-5, with 8 bases that match TRBD2. V shed 4 bases and J 5 bases; nucleotides not matched to a gene: 3. CDR3 size: 13 residues. Germline V gives CDR1 MNHEY, CDR2 SVGAGI.

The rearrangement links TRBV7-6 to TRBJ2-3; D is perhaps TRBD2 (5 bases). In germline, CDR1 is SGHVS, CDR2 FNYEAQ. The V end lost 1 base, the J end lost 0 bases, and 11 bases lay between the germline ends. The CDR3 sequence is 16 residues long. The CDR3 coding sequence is TGTGCCAGCAGCTTAGAGGGAGCGTCTAGCACAGATACGCAGTATTTT. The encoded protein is CASSLEGASSTDTQYF.

CDR3 DNA sequence: TGTGCCAGCAGTTTCCCAGGTGGGGGCCATCAGCCCCAGCATTTT. Translating it yields CASSFPGGGHQPQHF. This chain uses TRBV28 with TRBJ1-5, with a possible D match to TRBD1 (6 bases). The CDR3 sequence is 15 residues long. Trimming took off 3 bases at V and 5 bases at J, with 14 bases between the two ends. Germline values: CDR1 MDHEN, CDR2 SYDVKM.

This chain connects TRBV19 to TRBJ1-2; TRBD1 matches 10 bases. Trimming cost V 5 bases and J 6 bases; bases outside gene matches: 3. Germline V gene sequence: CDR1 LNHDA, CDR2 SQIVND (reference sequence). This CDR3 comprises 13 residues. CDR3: CASSDRGLNGYTF. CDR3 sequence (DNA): TGTGCCAGTAGTGACAGGGGGCTGAATGGCTACACCTTC.

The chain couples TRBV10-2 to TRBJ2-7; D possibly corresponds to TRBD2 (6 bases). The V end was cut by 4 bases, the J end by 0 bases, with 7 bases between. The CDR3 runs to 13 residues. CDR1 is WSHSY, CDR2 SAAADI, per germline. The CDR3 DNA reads TGCGCCAGCAGTGTGGGGGGCTCCTACGAGCAGTACTTC. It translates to CASSVGGSYEQYF.